The table lists the clone carrying this TCR beta chain with a count of one. Its target is not known. Germline V gene data show CDR1 as LNHDA and CDR2 as SQIVND (reference sequence). J gave up 6 bases and V 3 bases, and 4 bases lay outside the gene matches. The CDR3 extends over 14 amino acids. The sample is drawn from a study of cytomegalovirus exposure and HLA in healthy donors. About the study: The Caucasian-associated ancestry cluster contained 81% of the approximately 400 genotyped donors. Study-wide findings and caveats: 87-base-pair reads could not separate some V segments, including TRBV6-2 and TRBV6-3. When a later analysis compared HLA-associated TCR beta chains with equally common others, the HLA-associated chains turned out to be more clonally expanded and to have lower generation probabilities.

Both 60 Vbeta primers and 13 Jbeta primers went into the PCR. Some clones are missing from TCRdb's copy, which holds only in-frame ones; the method was immunoSEQ multiplex PCR. The table records about 140,000 clones, approximately 78% of them present only once. Material for sequencing was PBMCs. The chain recombines TRBV19 with TRBJ1-4; 7 nucleotides match TRBD1. The source of this sequence is a man between 18 and 35 years old in good health and CMV-seropositive. The CDR3 reads CASSIVGTDEKLFF. The CDR3 nucleotides read TGTGCCAGTAGTATCGTCGGGACAGATGAAAAACTGTTTTTT.